The next 18 T cell receptor beta chains were all read from a single sample in a study of shared clonotypes between healthy human individuals. Measured with immunoSEQ multiplex PCR; TCRdb has only the in-frame clones, and not every one. Of 2 million to 2.5 million clones in the sample, 95% were seen once. Sequencing was carried out using naive CD4+ T cells sorted from blood. As to subset: CD45RA+ positively selected. The receptors derive from a man younger than 30 in good health.

In regard to this clone: Distinct nucleotide sequences in the sample also encode this CDR3. CDR3 DNA: TGTGCCAGCAGCTTTGGGGGGAGCTCCTACGAGCAGTACTTC. It translates to CASSFGGSSYEQYF. The chain carries TRBV7-8 and TRBJ2-7; D may be TRBD2 (6 bases). The germline gives CDR1 SGHVS, CDR2 FQNEAQ. The CDR3 consists of 14 residues. Trimming stripped 3 bases from V and 0 bases from J, with 9 bases between. Together with reference TRBV7-8 and TRBJ2-7, the CDR3 gives the full variable domain: GAGVSQSPRYKVAKRGQDVALRCDPISGHVSLFWYQQALGQGPEFLTYFQNEAQLDKSGLPSDRFFAERPEGSVSTLKIQRTQQEDSAVYLCASSFGGSSYEQYFGPGTRLTVT.

This chain joins TRBV6-5 and TRBJ2-7, with TRBD1 matching 10 bases. With V trimmed by 7 bases and J by 6 bases, 12 bases remained unmatched. The germline V gene has CDR1 MNHEY and CDR2 SVGAGI. This CDR3 comprises 15 residues. The CDR3 loop reads CASKIPGQGFGEQYF. The CDR3 DNA follows: TGTGCCAGCAAGATACCGGGACAGGGGTTCGGCGAGCAGTACTTC.

The chain couples TRBV6-5 to TRBJ2-5, with 13 bases that match TRBD2. Unmatched junction bases numbered 5, after V lost 6 bases and J lost 4 bases. Germline loops: CDR1 MNHEY, CDR2 SVGAGI. The CDR3 loop spans 15 amino acids. The CDR3 DNA reads as TGTGCCAGCAGGCCGGGACTAGCGGGACGAGAGACCCAGTACTTC. Amino acid sequence: CASRPGLAGRETQYF.

This chain links TRBV27 with TRBJ1-1; D not resolved. Germline CDR1 is MNHEY and CDR2 is SMNVEV (reference sequence). The V end lost 2 bases, the J end lost 3 bases, and 22 bases lay between the germline ends. The CDR3 totals 18 residues. The CDR3 sequence is CASSLIGPDGQRDTEAFF. The CDR3 coding sequence is TGTGCCAGCAGTTTAATAGGTCCCGATGGTCAGAGGGACACTGAAGCTTTCTTT.

This clone was counted a single time. The chain recombines TRBV28 with TRBJ1-2; D possibly corresponds to TRBD1 (6 bases). Trimming pared 4 bases from V and 4 bases from J, leaving 13 bases between. The CDR3 has 14 amino acids. Germline CDR1 MDHEN, CDR2 SYDVKM. The CDR3 nucleotides read TGTGCCAGCAGTTCCCAACAGGGCGCCTATGGCTACACCTTC. It specifies CASSSQQGAYGYTF.

This chain uses TRBV18 with TRBJ1-5, with D perhaps matching TRBD1 (6 bases). V was trimmed by 5 bases and J by 3 bases, leaving 11 bases between them. Looked up from germline, CDR1 is KGHSH and CDR2 is LQKENI. The CDR3 extends over 14 amino acids. The CDR3 spells CASSATGSNQPQHF. The CDR3 DNA reads as TGTGCCAGCTCAGCGACAGGCTCCAATCAGCCCCAGCATTTT.

The chain carries TRBV18 and TRBJ2-7; the D is unclear. CDR1 is KGHSH, CDR2 LQKENI, per germline. Trimming left V 6 bases short and J 5 bases short, with 17 bases between. There are 14 residues in the CDR3. This chain's CDR3 is CASSLRTAIDEQYF. The CDR3 DNA reads as TGTGCCAGCTCGCTTCGGACGGCCATCGACGAGCAGTACTTC.

The rearrangement joins TRBV30 to TRBJ1-1, with TRBD1 matching 9 bases. This CDR3 is 14 amino acids long. Germline loops: CDR1 GTSNPN, CDR2 SVGIG (reference sequence). Trimming cost V 4 bases and J 9 bases; bases outside gene matches: 12. For the CDR3, the DNA is TGTGCCTGGACTTGGGGGGGACAGGGTTGGCAAGCTTTCTTT. Residues: CAWTWGGQGWQAFF. Based on the CDR3 plus reference TRBV30 and TRBJ1-1, the full variable domain is SQTIHQWPATLVQPVGSPLSLECTVEGTSNPNLYWYRQAAGRGLQLLFYSVGIGQISSEVPQNLSASRPQDRQFILSSKKLLLSDSGFYLCAWTWGGQGWQAFFGQGTRLTVV.

The chain has TRBV7-9 and TRBJ1-6; no firm D call. V lost 5 bases and J 8 bases, leaving 19 bases between the germline ends. The CDR3 runs to 16 residues. CDR1 is SEHNR and CDR2 is FQNEAQ in the germline V gene (reference sequence). The DNA for the CDR3 is TGTGCCAGCAGCCAGAGGGCCGGTTCTCCGGATTCACCCCTCCACTTT. Translation gives CASSQRAGSPDSPLHF.

The rearrangement uses TRBV11-2 and TRBJ2-4, with TRBD1 matching 7 bases. The CDR3 spans 14 residues. The V and J ends lost 5 bases and 8 bases, in that order; junction bases with no gene match: 9. The germline V gene has CDR1 SGHAT and CDR2 FQNNGV. The CDR3 DNA sequence: TGTGCCAGCAGCAACCTTCGACAGGGACACATTCAGTACTTC. This gives the protein CASSNLRQGHIQYF.

J is TRBJ1-1 and V is TRBV19; D not certain. The CDR3 runs to 15 residues. Trimming stripped 6 bases from V and 2 bases from J, with 16 bases between. The germline V gene has CDR1 LNHDA and CDR2 SQIVND (reference sequence). The CDR3 sequence is CASRGGWNSNTEAFF. The CDR3 DNA follows: TGTGCCAGTAGAGGAGGATGGAACAGCAACACTGAAGCTTTCTTT.

V usage is TRBV5-4 and J usage is TRBJ1-4; D possibly corresponds to TRBD1 (5 bases). The CDR3 has 13 residues. Trimming left V 4 bases short and J 10 bases short, with 14 bases between. Germline CDR1 is SGHNT and CDR2 is YYREEE (reference sequence). CDR3 DNA: TGTGCCAGCAGCCTTAGGGGAAACGGAAAACTGTTTTTT. Its translation: CASSLRGNGKLFF. The full variable domain, in which reference TRBV5-4 and TRBJ1-4 provide the parts outside the CDR3, is ETGVTQSPTHLIKTRGQQVTLRCSSQSGHNTVSWYQQALGQGPQFIFQYYREEENGRGNFPPRFSGLQFPNYSSELNVNALELDDSALYLCASSLRGNGKLFFGSGTQLSVL.

For this clone: Other DNA sequences of this sample code for an identical CDR3. The chain has TRBV6-5 and TRBJ2-7; 7 bases map to TRBD1. V lost 5 bases, J lost 0 bases, and 4 bases stayed unmatched. This CDR3 comprises 14 residues. Germline lookup yields CDR1 MNHEY and CDR2 SVGAGI. DNA for the CDR3: TGTGCCAGCAGTCGACAGGGCGGCTCCTACGAGCAGTACTTC. Its protein is CASSRQGGSYEQYF.

V is TRBV6-5 and J is TRBJ1-5; D is undetermined. Between the trimmed V and J ends, which lost 2 bases and 6 bases, there was a span of 8 bases. The CDR3 runs to 13 residues. Per the germline V gene, CDR1 is MNHEY and CDR2 is SVGAGI. The CDR3 is CASSYRESQPQHF. DNA of the CDR3: TGTGCCAGCAGTTACCGGGAAAGTCAGCCCCAGCATTTT.

This chain uses TRBV18 with TRBJ2-3; 8 nucleotides agree with TRBD1. This CDR3 has 17 residues. V was clipped by 2 bases and J by 2 bases; unmatched bases: 9. CDR1 is KGHSH and CDR2 is LQKENI in the germline V gene. CDR3 protein: CASSPRIDRGNTDTQYF. The DNA for the CDR3 is TGTGCCAGCTCACCAAGAATCGACAGGGGCAACACAGATACGCAGTATTTT.

This sequence joins TRBV5-6 and TRBJ2-4; TRBD1 aligns across 8 bases. The CDR3 covers 13 residues. Germline CDR1 SGHDT, CDR2 YYEEEE. V lost 4 bases, J lost 12 bases, and 9 bases stayed unmatched. The CDR3 DNA reads as TGTGCCAGCAGCACGGACAGGGAGACTAATCAGTACTTC. Translating gives CASSTDRETNQYF.

J is TRBJ2-1 and V is TRBV6-6, with D perhaps matching TRBD2 (5 bases). Trimming cost V 6 bases and J 4 bases, with 10 bases left between them. The CDR3 sequence is 13 residues long. Germline loops: CDR1 MNHNY, CDR2 SVGAGI (reference sequence). This CDR3 is CASRRDGYNEQFF. As DNA, the CDR3 is TGTGCCAGCAGGAGGGATGGATACAATGAGCAGTTCTTC.

Points on this clone: Other DNA sequences in this sample translate to the same CDR3. The J gene is TRBJ1-2, the V gene TRBV5-4, with D unresolved. V shed 0 bases and J shed 6 bases, with 6 bases lying between them. CDR3 length: 12 amino acids. The germline CDR1 and CDR2 sequences are SGHNT and YYREEE (reference sequence). The CDR3 DNA reads TGTGCCAGCAGCTTGGTGGGGAATGGCTACACCTTC. It codes for CASSLVGNGYTF.